The 28 T cell receptor beta chains below were found in one sample sequenced in a study of blood T cell repertoires in COVID-19. Profiling relied on immunoSEQ multiplex PCR, and the TCRdb table lists in-frame clones only, not all of them. The profile shows over 250,000 clones, 88% of them singletons. The sequenced sample consisted of peripheral blood. The receptors were sampled from a woman in her 30s with acute or convalescent COVID-19.

The chain recombines TRBV6-4 with TRBJ2-1, with a weak D call TRBD1 (6 bases). Germline CDR1 and CDR2: MRHNA and SNTAGT. The length of the CDR3 is 14 residues. V was shortened by 5 bases and J by 9 bases, with 17 bases between the two germline ends. For the CDR3, the DNA is TGTGCCAGCAGTCTCAGGGGCGAGATGGGTGAGCAGTTCTTC. Translating gives CASSLRGEMGEQFF.

The chain couples TRBV4-1 to TRBJ2-5; 13 nucleotides match TRBD2. V lost 1 base to trimming and J lost 2 bases; unmatched junction nucleotides: 1. Germline values: CDR1 MGHRA, CDR2 YSYEKL. The CDR3 has 16 residues. CDR3 sequence (DNA): TGCGCCAGCAGCCAAGGGACTAGCGGGAGTCAAGAGACCCAGTACTTC. Translating gives CASSQGTSGSQETQYF.

The chain links TRBV18 to TRBJ2-3, with TRBD1 identical over 7 bases. The length of the CDR3 is 16 residues. The trim removed 3 bases at V and 2 bases at J, leaving 8 bases unmatched. Germline V gene lookup returns CDR1 KGHSH and CDR2 LQKENI. CDR3 DNA: TGTGCCAGCTCACCCCAGATACAGGGGTCCACAGATACGCAGTATTTT. It codes for CASSPQIQGSTDTQYF.

The rearrangement joins TRBV24-1 to TRBJ2-5; 7 bases map to TRBD2. From germline, CDR1 is KGHDR and CDR2 SFDVKD. The ends lost 4 bases at V and 2 bases at J; junction bases unmatched: 6. This CDR3 comprises 15 residues. In DNA, the CDR3 is TGTGCCACCAGTGACGGGGGGTTAGGGCAAGAGACCCAGTACTTC. Translating gives CATSDGGLGQETQYF.

This rearrangement joins TRBV10-3 to TRBJ2-1; a weak D match, TRBD2 (5 bases). The CDR3 has 16 amino acids. Germline V gives CDR1 ENHRY, CDR2 SYGVKD. Deletions cut 5 bases from V and 8 bases from J, with 22 bases between. The CDR3 loop reads CAISPIMVGARDEQFF. The CDR3 nucleotides read TGTGCCATCAGTCCAATCATGGTGGGAGCAAGAGATGAGCAGTTCTTC.

V is TRBV6-2 or TRBV6-3 and J is TRBJ1-5; 9 nucleotides match TRBD1. The CDR3 is 15 amino acids. The V segment lost 4 bases and the J segment 5 bases; nucleotides outside the gene matches: 6. CDR1 is MNHEY, CDR2 SVGEGT, per germline. The CDR3 nucleotides are TGTGCCAGCAGTTCGGGACAGGGTAGGGATCAGCCCCAGCATTTT. As protein: CASSSGQGRDQPQHF.

J is TRBJ2-7 and V is TRBV5-6; tentatively, D is TRBD2 (6 bases). The germline V gene has CDR1 SGHDT and CDR2 YYEEEE. The CDR3 runs to 12 residues. Trimming removed 3 bases at V and 2 bases at J, with 6 bases between. CDR3 nucleotide sequence: TGTGCCAGCAGCTGGGGGGCCTACGAGCAGTACTTC. It codes for CASSWGAYEQYF.

This chain uses TRBV14 with TRBJ1-5; weak D call: TRBD1 (5 bases). The CDR3 is 16 amino acids. Germline assignment: CDR1 SGHDN and CDR2 FVKESK. The ends were cut back, 0 bases at V and 2 bases at J, with 11 bases in the middle. CDR3 in DNA: TGTGCCAGCAGCCAAGATGGGGCGAGAGGCAATCAGCCCCAGCATTTT. Its protein product is CASSQDGARGNQPQHF.

This sequence joins TRBV6-5 and TRBJ1-1, with 8 bases aligning to TRBD1. The V gene's germline CDR1 is MNHEY and CDR2 SVGAGI. The CDR3 is 16 amino acids. V dropped 2 bases and J dropped 4; count of bases not matched to a gene: 9. CDR3 protein: CASSYGQGAAGTEAFF. DNA for the CDR3: TGTGCCAGCAGTTACGGGCAGGGGGCAGCGGGCACTGAAGCTTTCTTT.

The gene calls are TRBV20-1 and TRBJ1-6; D perhaps matches TRBD1 (6 bases). Germline V gene sequence: CDR1 DFQATT, CDR2 SNEGSKA (reference sequence). V was shortened by 3 bases and J by 4 bases, with 13 bases between the two germline ends. The CDR3 totals 15 residues. CDR3 residues: CSASPEGQYNSPLHF. Written as DNA, the CDR3 is TGCAGTGCTAGTCCAGAGGGACAATATAATTCACCCCTCCACTTT.

The chain carries TRBV15 and TRBJ2-5, with a weak D call TRBD1 (6 bases). This CDR3 comprises 15 residues. Trimming removed 8 bases at V and 4 bases at J, with 20 bases between. Germline CDR1 reads LNHNV; CDR2 reads YYDKDF (reference sequence). CDR3 sequence reads: CATCLTGNPRETQYF. CDR3 bases: TGTGCCACCTGCTTAACAGGGAACCCTAGAGAGACCCAGTACTTC. The variable domain in full, with the rest retrieved from reference TRBV15 and TRBJ2-5, is DAMVIQNPRYQVTQFGKPVTLSCSQTLNHNVMYWYQQKSSQAPKLLFHYYDKDFNNEADTPDNFQSRRPNTSFCFLDIRSPGLGDTAMYLCATCLTGNPRETQYFGPGTRLLVL.

The chain has TRBV6-1 and TRBJ2-7, with 9 bases lining up with TRBD2. V lost 4 bases, J lost 3 bases, and 13 bases stayed unmatched. Germline V CDR1 and CDR2: MNHNS, SASEGT. This CDR3 is built from 17 residues. The CDR3 bases are TGTGCCAGCAGTGTGCTAGCGGGAAACCGCGGCGACTACGAGCAGTACTTC. It codes for CASSVLAGNRGDYEQYF.

The V and J genes are TRBV25-1 and TRBJ1-6; no firm D call. The V and J ends lost 0 bases and 10 bases respectively, with 13 bases between them. The CDR3 is 15 residues long. CDR1 is MGHDK, CDR2 SYGVNS, per germline. The CDR3 DNA reads as TGTGCCAGCAGTGAATACGGGGATTCGGGCTCACCCCTCCACTTT. It encodes CASSEYGDSGSPLHF.

The chain employs TRBV2 and TRBJ2-5; 8 bases are a match to TRBD2. The CDR3 is 12 amino acids. Trimming cost V 11 bases and J 5 bases; bases outside gene matches: 7. CDR1 is SNHLY, CDR2 FYNNEI, per germline. The CDR3: CAGREGWETQYF. CDR3 DNA: TGTGCCGGACGGGAGGGCTGGGAGACCCAGTACTTC.

This chain uses TRBV9 with TRBJ1-6; 8 nucleotides agree with TRBD1. The CDR3 has 14 amino acids. V was pared by 6 bases and J by 7 bases, with 6 bases of the junction left unmatched. Germline CDR1 and CDR2: SGDLS and YYNGEE. Here the CDR3 DNA reads TGTGCCAGCAACCCCCAGGGGGCCAATTCACCCCTCCACTTT. Amino acid sequence: CASNPQGANSPLHF.

The chain carries TRBV5-6 and TRBJ1-2; weak D call: TRBD1 (6 bases). This CDR3 has 13 residues. V was pared by 4 bases and J by 4 bases, with 11 bases between. Germline V gene data show CDR1 as SGHDT and CDR2 as YYEEEE. The CDR3 protein is CASSPGQLYGYTF. In nucleotides, the CDR3 is TGTGCCAGCAGCCCGGGACAACTCTATGGCTACACCTTC. Together with reference TRBV5-6 and TRBJ1-2, the CDR3 gives the full variable domain: DAGVTQSPTHLIKTRGQQVTLRCSPKSGHDTVSWYQQALGQGPQFIFQYYEEEERQRGNFPDRFSGHQFPNYSSELNVNALLLGDSALYLCASSPGQLYGYTFGSGTRLTVV.

This clone occurred once. The chain has TRBV3-1 (or the pseudogene TRBV3-2) and TRBJ1-2, with D possibly being TRBD1 (5 bases). Germline V lookup: CDR1 LGHDT, CDR2 YNNKEL (reference sequence). The germline V and J ends were trimmed by 0 bases and 4 bases, with 9 bases remaining between them. This CDR3 has 14 amino acids. CDR3 sequence (DNA): TGTGCCAGCAGCCAAGATCTGGGGGGCTATGGCTACACCTTC. Translated, it gives CASSQDLGGYGYTF.

The chain carries TRBV3-1 (or the pseudogene TRBV3-2) and TRBJ2-1; tentatively, D is TRBD2 (9 bases). Trimming took 2 bases from V and 10 from J, leaving 18 bases between them. Germline V CDR1 and CDR2: LGHDT, YNNKEL (reference sequence). This CDR3 has 15 residues. CDR3: CASSQRGQAGGEQFF. Written as DNA, the CDR3 is TGTGCCAGCAGCCAACGGGGACAGGCGGGAGGGGAGCAGTTCTTC.

The chain recombines TRBV30 with TRBJ2-7; no firm D call. Germline assignment: CDR1 GTSNPN and CDR2 SVGIG (reference sequence). CDR3 size: 12 residues. The ends were cut back, 3 bases at V and 3 bases at J, with 9 bases in the middle. The CDR3: CAWSEMYYEQYF. CDR3 DNA sequence: TGTGCCTGGAGCGAGATGTACTACGAGCAGTACTTC.

The chain employs TRBV5-4 and TRBJ2-7, with a possible D match to TRBD2 (7 bases). Germline CDR1 reads SGHNT; CDR2 reads YYREEE (reference sequence). V lost 4 bases, J lost 1 base, and 15 bases lay in between. This CDR3 is 15 amino acids long. In DNA, the CDR3 is TGTGCCAGCAGCCTGGAGGGGGGGGATTCCTACGAGCAGTACTTC. Translation: CASSLEGGDSYEQYF.

J is TRBJ2-7 and V is TRBV7-8, with 7 bases lining up with TRBD2. CDR3 length equals 16 residues. Unmatched junction bases numbered 8, after V lost 3 bases and J lost 0 bases. Germline loops: CDR1 SGHVS, CDR2 FQNEAQ. The CDR3: CASSFSELALSYEQYF. CDR3 DNA: TGTGCCAGCAGCTTTTCCGAACTAGCGCTCTCCTACGAGCAGTACTTC.

V is TRBV27 and J is TRBJ1-1; 7 positions agree with TRBD1. CDR3 size: 14 residues. Germline assignment: CDR1 MNHEY and CDR2 SMNVEV (reference sequence). V shed 0 bases, J shed 6 bases, and the junction held 4 bases outside the gene matches. CDR3 in amino acids: CASSLSDRFAEAFF. CDR3 nucleotide sequence: TGTGCCAGCAGTTTATCGGACAGGTTCGCTGAAGCTTTCTTT.

The V call is TRBV7-2, the J call TRBJ2-1; maybe TRBD2 (6 bases). CDR1 and CDR2 (germline): SGHTA, FQGNSA. The ends were cut back, 5 bases at V and 9 bases at J, with 17 bases in the middle. The CDR3 sequence is 14 residues long. The CDR3 DNA is TGTGCCAGCAGCCCATCACTAGTGGGGGGTGAGCAGTTCTTC. It translates to CASSPSLVGGEQFF. The full variable domain, in which reference TRBV7-2 and TRBJ2-1 provide the parts outside the CDR3, is GAGVSQSPSNKVTEKGKDVELRCDPISGHTALYWYRQSLGQGLEFLIYFQGNSAPDKSGLPSDRFSAERTGGSVSTLTIQRTQQEDSAVYLCASSPSLVGGEQFFGPGTRLTVL.

The V and J genes are TRBV9 and TRBJ2-1, with 13 positions matching TRBD2. The CDR3 runs 17 residues. Germline assignment: CDR1 SGDLS and CDR2 YYNGEE. After removal of 4 bases from V and 0 bases from J, the junction contained 4 bases not matched to a gene. The CDR3 loop is CASSTWTSGSSYNEQFF. CDR3 nucleotides: TGTGCCAGCAGCACGTGGACTAGCGGGAGCTCCTACAATGAGCAGTTCTTC.

The V and J genes are TRBV12-3 or TRBV12-4 and TRBJ1-2; D unclear. The length of the CDR3 is 13 residues. The V end lost 3 bases, the J end lost 1 base, and 6 bases lay between the germline ends. In DNA form, the CDR3 reads TGTGCCAGCAGTTTTGAGGTTAACTATGGCTACACCTTC. Protein product: CASSFEVNYGYTF.

The V and J genes are TRBV7-6 and TRBJ2-7, with 9 positions matching TRBD1. The CDR3 has 16 amino acids. Germline-derived CDR1 and CDR2 are SGHVS and FNYEAQ. Unmatched junction bases numbered 14, after V lost 5 bases and J lost 6 bases. The CDR3 coding sequence is TGTGCCAGCAGCCCAACGCCCGGGACAGGGATCGGCGAGCAGTACTTC. Translating it yields CASSPTPGTGIGEQYF.

The rearrangement joins TRBV30 to TRBJ1-2, with D perhaps matching TRBD1 (6 bases). CDR1 is GTSNPN, CDR2 SVGIG, per germline (reference sequence). Deletions cut 8 bases from V and 9 bases from J, with 22 bases between. This CDR3 is 13 amino acids long. The CDR3 sequence: CAGSRQVPIRYTF. The CDR3 region has the DNA TGTGCCGGCTCGAGACAGGTTCCTATTCGCTACACCTTC.

The chain is built from TRBV5-1 and TRBJ2-2; 8 bases line up with TRBD1. The CDR3 consists of 13 residues. J gave up 6 bases and V 3 bases, and 1 base lay outside the gene matches. From germline, CDR1 is SGHRS and CDR2 YFSETQ. The CDR3 nucleotides read TGCGCCAGCAGCTGGACAGGGCCCGGGGAGCTGTTTTTT. Protein product: CASSWTGPGELFF.